Each of the 27 T cell receptor beta chains below was sequenced from the same sample in a study of cytomegalovirus exposure and HLA in healthy donors. The data were produced by immunoSEQ multiplex PCR, yet TCRdb's version contains in-frame clones alone and is incomplete. The sample has about 74,000 clones; 90% to 95% are singletons. Source material: PBMCs. These receptors came from a man between 18 and 35 years old in good health and CMV-seropositive.

CDR3 residues: CASSPRPGTGQGSNYGYTF. CDR3 DNA: TGTGCCAGCAGCCCCCGGCCCGGGACAGGACAGGGAAGCAACTATGGCTACACCTTC. The J gene is TRBJ1-2, the V gene TRBV11-2, with 8 bases identical to TRBD1. The J segment lost 2 bases and the V segment lost 5 bases, leaving 19 bases of the junction unmatched. Germline CDR1 and CDR2: SGHAT and FQNNGV. The CDR3 spans 19 residues.

This rearrangement joins TRBV5-8 to TRBJ2-2, with D perhaps matching TRBD2 (6 bases). V was trimmed by 2 bases and J by 2 bases, leaving 10 bases between them. The CDR3 sequence is 15 residues long. Germline CDR1 SGHTS, CDR2 YDEGEE. CDR3 amino acids: CASSLRETNTGELFF. The CDR3 DNA sequence: TGTGCCAGCAGCTTACGGGAGACTAACACCGGGGAGCTGTTTTTT.

The chain employs TRBV7-9 and TRBJ2-1; 7 bases are a match to TRBD2. Germline V gives CDR1 SEHNR, CDR2 FQNEAQ (reference sequence). The CDR3 runs to 14 residues. Trimming at V came to 3 bases and at J to 2 bases, leaving 1 base not matched to a gene. This chain's CDR3 is CASSFSGTYNEQFF. CDR3 in DNA: TGTGCCAGCAGCTTCAGCGGGACCTACAATGAGCAGTTCTTC.

This clone was detected once. The CDR3 loop reads CASSTSSGRENIQYF. Here the CDR3 DNA reads TGTGCCAGTAGTACCTCTAGCGGGAGAGAAAACATTCAGTACTTC. This chain joins TRBV19 and TRBJ2-4; 10 bases are a match to TRBD2. The germline gives CDR1 LNHDA, CDR2 SQIVND (reference sequence). Trimming at V came to 4 bases and at J to 5 bases, leaving 5 bases not matched to a gene. This CDR3 is built from 15 residues.

The chain couples TRBV2 to TRBJ1-5; TRBD1 is a possible D gene (5 bases). The V end lost 10 bases, the J end lost 6 bases, and 16 bases lay between the germline ends. The length of the CDR3 is 13 residues. CDR1 is SNHLY and CDR2 is FYNNEI in the germline V gene. CDR3 nucleotides: TGTGCCACGAAACAGGAGTCCGGTCAGCCCCAGCATTTT. It is translated as CATKQESGQPQHF. The complete variable domain, with remaining parts taken from reference TRBV2 and TRBJ1-5, reads EPEVTQTPSHQVTQMGQEVILRCVPISNHLYFYWYRQILGQKVEFLVSFYNNEISEKSEIFDDQFSVERPDGSNFTLKIRSTKLEDSAMYFCATKQESGQPQHFGDGTRLSIL.

The V gene is TRBV28, the J gene TRBJ1-5; D is possibly TRBD1 (6 bases). Germline lookup yields CDR1 MDHEN and CDR2 SYDVKM. V dropped 8 bases and J dropped 4 bases, with 21 bases sitting between them. The CDR3 consists of 16 residues. In DNA form, the CDR3 reads TGTGCCAGCGGCCAAACAGGGAGCGGCGGGAATCAGCCCCAGCATTTT. It encodes CASGQTGSGGNQPQHF.

The chain recombines TRBV19 with TRBJ1-1; D ambiguous. CDR3 length: 14 residues. The ends were cut back, 7 bases at V and 4 bases at J, with 16 bases in the middle. Germline V CDR1 and CDR2: LNHDA, SQIVND (reference sequence). The CDR3 coding sequence is TGTGCCAGTACGCGGGGAGACGTTAGCACTGAAGCTTTCTTT. Protein sequence: CASTRGDVSTEAFF.

This clone was picked up one time. The V gene is TRBV6-1, the J gene TRBJ2-1; unclear D gene. The CDR3 spans 15 residues. Germline V gene sequence: CDR1 MNHNS, CDR2 SASEGT. The V gene lost 6 bases and the J gene lost 0 bases, with 12 bases spanning the gap. Here the CDR3 reads CASRQTVSSYNEQFF. Here the CDR3 DNA reads TGTGCCAGCAGGCAAACAGTGAGCTCCTACAATGAGCAGTTCTTC.

This clone has a single count. The chain recombines TRBV11-2 with TRBJ2-7; 11 bases line up with TRBD2. The length of the CDR3 is 17 residues. The junction had 13 bases not matched to a gene; V was cut back by 2 bases and J by 7 bases. Looked up from germline, CDR1 is SGHAT and CDR2 is FQNNGV. CDR3: CASSLFSIAGGPREQYF. The CDR3 bases are TGTGCCAGCAGCTTATTTTCAATAGCGGGAGGGCCGAGAGAGCAGTACTTC.

The rearrangement uses TRBV7-2 and TRBJ2-6, with D possibly being TRBD1 (5 bases). This CDR3 has 15 residues. The V and J ends lost 2 bases and 2 bases respectively, with 7 bases between them. Per the germline V gene, CDR1 is SGHTA and CDR2 is FQGNSA. For the CDR3, the DNA is TGTGCCAGCAGCTTATCCAGGGCTGGGGCCAACGTCCTGACTTTC. Translation: CASSLSRAGANVLTF.

This chain's CDR3 is CASSPESQRVSGNTIYF. The CDR3 DNA sequence: TGTGCCAGCTCACCCGAAAGTCAGAGGGTCTCTGGAAACACCATATATTTT. V usage is TRBV18 and J usage is TRBJ1-3, with unresolved D. In germline, CDR1 is KGHSH, CDR2 LQKENI. The V end was cut by 3 bases, the J end by 0 bases, with 15 bases between. The CDR3 runs to 17 residues.

V gene TRBV28 combines with J gene TRBJ2-7, with 7 bases fitting TRBD2. The CDR3 is 15 residues long. Germline V gene sequence: CDR1 MDHEN, CDR2 SYDVKM. Germline trimming cut 7 bases from V and 1 base from J; bases unmatched to any gene: 10. CDR3 region: CASKGPRGLSYEQYF. The CDR3 DNA reads as TGTGCCAGCAAGGGGCCGAGGGGACTATCCTACGAGCAGTACTTC.

The chain joins TRBV10-3 to TRBJ2-1, with 7 bases matching TRBD1. The CDR3 length is 13 residues. The trim removed 10 bases at V and 2 bases at J, leaving 5 bases unmatched. Looked up from germline, CDR1 is ENHRY and CDR2 is SYGVKD. CDR3 coding DNA: TGTGCCACCAGGACAGGAACCTACAATGAGCAGTTCTTC. Translated, it gives CATRTGTYNEQFF.

This sequence joins TRBV15 and TRBJ1-1; D gene uncertain. Looked up from germline, CDR1 is LNHNV and CDR2 is YYDKDF (reference sequence). The CDR3 totals 15 residues. The V gene lost 1 base and the J gene lost 0 bases, with 9 bases spanning the gap. The CDR3 region has the DNA TGTGCCACCAGCAGAGCTGACACCTTGAACACTGAAGCTTTCTTT. Residues: CATSRADTLNTEAFF.

The chain combines TRBV5-1 with TRBJ2-1, with TRBD1 identical over 10 bases. Losses at the gene ends were 4 bases for V and 7 bases for J; bases not matched to a gene: 8. This CDR3 comprises 15 residues. The V gene's germline CDR1 is SGHRS and CDR2 YFSETQ. The CDR3 protein is CASSIMGQGRNEQFF. CDR3 bases: TGCGCCAGCAGCATAATGGGACAGGGGAGGAATGAGCAGTTCTTC.

The chain employs TRBV30 and TRBJ2-3, with TRBD2 identical over 13 bases. This CDR3 has 15 residues. Germline V gene lookup returns CDR1 GTSNPN and CDR2 SVGIG (reference sequence). V lost 3 bases to trimming and J lost 5 bases; unmatched junction nucleotides: 5. The CDR3 nucleotides are TGTGCCTGGAGCTGGGGACTAGCGGGACAAGATACGCAGTATTTT. Translating it yields CAWSWGLAGQDTQYF.

The V and J genes are TRBV4-1 and TRBJ1-4, with D possibly TRBD1 on 5 matching bases. The germline CDR1 and CDR2 sequences are MGHRA and YSYEKL. The CDR3 runs to 17 residues. V was pared by 0 bases and J by 7 bases, with 18 bases between. CDR3: CASSQEHPGLVSEKLFF. DNA of the CDR3: TGCGCCAGCAGCCAAGAACACCCAGGGCTGGTTTCTGAAAAACTGTTTTTT.

The genes are TRBV5-1 and TRBJ2-5; 10 bases fit TRBD1. With V trimmed by 7 bases and J by 4 bases, 7 bases remained unmatched. Germline CDR1 reads SGHRS; CDR2 reads YFSETQ. This CDR3 spans 14 amino acids. CDR3 sequence reads: CASGTGQGGETQYF. The DNA for the CDR3 is TGCGCCAGCGGTACCGGACAGGGGGGAGAGACCCAGTACTTC.

As to this clone: The same CDR3 arises from other DNA sequences in this sample as well. This sequence joins TRBV5-1 and TRBJ2-7, with TRBD2 as a possible D gene (6 bases). This CDR3 is built from 14 residues. The V end was cut by 0 bases, the J end by 2 bases, with 9 bases between. From germline, CDR1 is SGHRS and CDR2 YFSETQ. Written as DNA, the CDR3 is TGCGCCAGCAGCTTGGCCTCGGGAGCCTACGAGCAGTACTTC. Amino acids: CASSLASGAYEQYF.

The chain uses TRBV5-6 and TRBJ1-5; D might be TRBD1 (5 bases). The CDR3 is 17 residues long. Germline CDR1 and CDR2: SGHDT and YYEEEE. V dropped 0 bases and J dropped 7 bases, with 20 bases sitting between them. The CDR3 bases are TGTGCCAGCAGCTTGGCGGGGGACGGCAAAAAGGACCAGCCCCAGCATTTT. Its protein is CASSLAGDGKKDQPQHF.

The chain recombines TRBV28 with TRBJ1-5, with D tentatively TRBD1 (5 bases). Trimming removed 5 bases from V and 3 bases from J, with 23 bases in between. This CDR3 spans 18 amino acids. Germline V lookup: CDR1 MDHEN, CDR2 SYDVKM. Here the CDR3 reads CASSLYPLAQGLNQPQHF. CDR3 bases: TGTGCCAGCAGTCTATACCCGCTTGCTCAGGGACTCAATCAGCCCCAGCATTTT.

Only one count was recorded for this clone. The chain recombines TRBV7-6 with TRBJ2-7; 7 bases are shared with TRBD2. V was clipped by 5 bases and J by 3 bases; unmatched bases: 13. The CDR3 spans 16 residues. Germline CDR1 reads SGHVS; CDR2 reads FNYEAQ. The CDR3 coding sequence is TGTGCCAGCAGCGTAGGTCCTCTGGGCGGGAGCTACGAGCAGTACTTC. Its translation is CASSVGPLGGSYEQYF.

The rearrangement joins TRBV4-2 to TRBJ2-1; 7 bases are shared with TRBD2. Per the germline V gene, CDR1 is LGHNA and CDR2 is YNFKEQ. V trimming: 4 bases; J trimming: 3 bases; junction bases outside the gene matches: 15. The CDR3 spans 18 residues. CDR3 nucleotides: TGTGCCAGCAGCCTAGAAGGGCGAGGACTAGGCCTCTACAATGAGCAGTTCTTC. Residues: CASSLEGRGLGLYNEQFF.

The chain couples TRBV28 to TRBJ1-1, with D maybe TRBD1 (5 bases). The CDR3 runs to 16 residues. Germline loops: CDR1 MDHEN, CDR2 SYDVKM. Deletions cut 5 bases from V and 3 bases from J, with 19 bases between. The CDR3 spells CASSPRGRFSYTEAFF. As DNA, the CDR3 is TGTGCCAGCAGTCCGCGGGGCCGATTTTCCTACACTGAAGCTTTCTTT.

This clone was seen more than once but under ten times. The chain combines TRBV18 with TRBJ1-2; D remains unclear. Deletions cut 3 bases from V and 0 bases from J, with 11 bases between. CDR3 size: 15 residues. Germline-derived CDR1 and CDR2 are KGHSH and LQKENI. CDR3 residues: CASSPGIHTNYGYTF. CDR3 nucleotide sequence: TGTGCCAGCTCACCGGGCATACATACTAACTATGGCTACACCTTC.

The chain employs TRBV5-1 and TRBJ2-5, with 7 bases fitting TRBD1. The CDR3 contains 14 residues. The V gene end was trimmed by 4 bases and the J gene end by 4 bases; junction bases not matched to a gene: 7. The germline CDR1 and CDR2 sequences are SGHRS and YFSETQ. The CDR3 DNA reads TGCGCCAGCAGCATCGGGACAGTACTAGAGACCCAGTACTTC. It translates to CASSIGTVLETQYF.

This chain connects TRBV28 to TRBJ2-4, with TRBD2 matching over 15 bases. Unmatched junction bases numbered 8, after V lost 6 bases and J lost 8 bases. The CDR3 is made up of 16 amino acids. From germline, CDR1 is MDHEN and CDR2 SYDVKM. This chain's CDR3 is CASSRTSGRGWDIQYF. The CDR3 DNA reads TGTGCCAGCAGCCGGACTAGCGGGAGGGGGTGGGACATTCAGTACTTC.